The rows below give T cell receptor beta chains drawn from one sample of a study of cytomegalovirus exposure and HLA in healthy donors. TCRdb keeps only in-frame clones here, not all; method: immunoSEQ multiplex PCR. The top ten clones hold 1.5% to 2% of a sample with some 64,000 clones, approximately 97% of them seen once. The specimen was PBMCs. The receptor source for this set is a woman aged 18 to 35 in good health and CMV-seropositive. Both conserved end residues are part of each CDR3. A D gene is named only where the DNA matches it firmly. Clone size appears in some rows only: once, few, many, or a class for an expanded clone.

V: TRBV7-9; J: TRBJ2-5; length: 15; D: TRBD2; size: .; DNA: TGTGCCAGCAGCACGACCGGGACTAGCGAGGAGACCCAGTACTTC; CDR3: CASSTTGTSEETQYF
V: TRBV5-6; J: TRBJ2-2; length: 16; D: TRBD1; size: .; DNA: TGTGCCAGCAGCTTGGTACAGGGGTTGGGCACCGGGGAGCTGTTTTTT; CDR3: CASSLVQGLGTGELFF
V: TRBV28; J: TRBJ1-1; length: 14; D: TRBD1; size: .; DNA: TGTGCCAGCAGTTGGGACAGGGGGGGCACTGAAGCTTTCTTT; CDR3: CASSWDRGGTEAFF
V: TRBV7-3; J: TRBJ2-1; length: 17; D: TRBD2; size: .; DNA: TGTGCCAGCAGCTTAAACATCGGGACTAGCGGATACAATGAGCAGTTCTTC; CDR3: CASSLNIGTSGYNEQFF
V: TRBV27; J: TRBJ2-5; length: 12; D: .; size: .; DNA: TGTGCCAGCGCCCCGGCCAGGGAGACCCAGTACTTC; CDR3: CASAPARETQYF
V: TRBV5-4; J: TRBJ2-7; length: 14; D: TRBD2; size: .; DNA: TGTGCCAGCAGCTCCGACGGGGGGTGGGACGAGCAGTACTTC; CDR3: CASSSDGGWDEQYF
V: TRBV27; J: TRBJ2-7; length: 14; D: TRBD1; size: once; DNA: TGTGCCAGCAGTTCTAATCCAGACAGGGACGAGCAGTACTTC; CDR3: CASSSNPDRDEQYF
V: TRBV6-4; J: TRBJ2-1; length: 15; D: TRBD2; size: .; DNA: TGTGCCAGCAGTGAGGACGCGGGAGGGTTCAATGAGCAGTTCTTC; CDR3: CASSEDAGGFNEQFF
V: TRBV4-1; J: TRBJ2-6; length: 19; D: TRBD1; size: once; DNA: TGCGCCAGCAGCCAAGATAACAGGGGAAATACCTCTGGGGCCAATGTCCTGACTTTC; CDR3: CASSQDNRGNTSGANVLTF
V: TRBV28; J: TRBJ1-5; length: 15; D: .; size: .; DNA: TGTGCCAGCAGCAGGGTCCTAGGTGGCAATCAGCCCCAGCATTTT; CDR3: CASSRVLGGNQPQHF
V: TRBV25-1; J: TRBJ2-6; length: 15; D: .; size: .; DNA: TGTGCCAGCAGTGACCTATACAGTGGGGCCAACGTCCTGACTTTC; CDR3: CASSDLYSGANVLTF
V: TRBV12-5; J: TRBJ2-2; length: 15; D: .; size: .; DNA: TGTGCTAGTGGTTTGACTCCGGACAGCACCGGGGAGCTGTTTTTT; CDR3: CASGLTPDSTGELFF
V: TRBV7-9; J: TRBJ1-3; length: 15; D: .; size: .; DNA: TGTGCCAGCCATAGGGACTCTCTCTCTGGAAACACCATATATTTT; CDR3: CASHRDSLSGNTIYF
V: TRBV4-2; J: TRBJ2-2; length: 17; D: .; size: .; DNA: TGTGCCAGCAGCCATCTCGGTTCCAACCCCAATACCGGGGAGCTGTTTTTT; CDR3: CASSHLGSNPNTGELFF
V: TRBV27; J: TRBJ2-5; length: 15; D: TRBD2; size: .; DNA: TGTGCCAGCAGTTTAGCTAGCGGGAGTCGGGAGACCCAGTACTTC; CDR3: CASSLASGSRETQYF
V: TRBV11-2; J: TRBJ2-3; length: 14; D: .; size: .; DNA: TGTGCCAGCAGCTTAGATCATGGCCAGGATACGCAGTATTTT; CDR3: CASSLDHGQDTQYF
V: TRBV25-1; J: TRBJ1-4; length: 17; D: TRBD1; size: .; DNA: TGTGCCAGCAGTGAAACCAGGGGGGCTACAACTAATGAAAAACTGTTTTTT; CDR3: CASSETRGATTNEKLFF
V: TRBV7-9; J: TRBJ2-7; length: 16; D: .; size: .; DNA: TGTGCCAGCAGCGCCCTGACGGAGACCTTAGCTTACGAGCAGTACTTC; CDR3: CASSALTETLAYEQYF
V: TRBV9; J: TRBJ2-2; length: 22; D: TRBD2; size: once; DNA: TGTGCCAGCAGCGTAGTCCCCCTGACTAGCGGGAGTTTTTCGGGAGCGGCCGGGGAGCTGTTTTTT; CDR3: CASSVVPLTSGSFSGAAGELFF
V: TRBV11-2; J: TRBJ2-7; length: 16; D: TRBD1; size: .; DNA: TGTGCCAGCAGCTTAGAAAGGGACCAGGGGGCCTACGAGCAGTACTTC; CDR3: CASSLERDQGAYEQYF
V: TRBV27; J: TRBJ2-1; length: 14; D: .; size: .; DNA: TGTGTCACCGGCGGGGTGGGCACCTACAATGAGCAGTTCTTC; CDR3: CVTGGVGTYNEQFF
V: TRBV29-1; J: TRBJ1-2; length: 13; D: .; size: .; DNA: TGCAGCGTTGAAAACTCTCCAACCGGTGGCTACACCTTC; CDR3: CSVENSPTGGYTF
V: TRBV6-4; J: TRBJ2-1; length: 14; D: .; size: .; DNA: TGTGCCAGCAGTGACTCGCTAGGGGGCAATGAGCAGTTCTTC; CDR3: CASSDSLGGNEQFF
V: TRBV5-1; J: TRBJ2-1; length: 14; D: .; size: .; DNA: TGCGCCAGCAGCTTCAGACTGCCTGACAATGAGCAGTTCTTC; CDR3: CASSFRLPDNEQFF
V: TRBV2; J: TRBJ1-2; length: 16; D: TRBD1; size: .; DNA: TGTGCCAGCAGTGACCGGGACAGGGCAATTAACTATGGCTACACCTTC; CDR3: CASSDRDRAINYGYTF
V: TRBV19; J: TRBJ1-2; length: 13; D: .; size: .; DNA: TGTGCCAGTAGGTCAACAGATTTCTATGGCTACACCTTC; CDR3: CASRSTDFYGYTF
V: TRBV5-4; J: TRBJ2-7; length: 14; D: .; size: .; DNA: TGTGCCATCTCAGGTGGACACCTTACCTACGAGCAGTACTTC; CDR3: CAISGGHLTYEQYF
V: TRBV27; J: TRBJ1-1; length: 15; D: .; size: .; DNA: TGTGCCAGCAGTCCATCACAGGGCCTGAACACTGAAGCTTTCTTT; CDR3: CASSPSQGLNTEAFF
V: TRBV5-4; J: TRBJ1-2; length: 18; D: .; size: .; DNA: TGTGCCAGCAGCCAAGATTTCGTCGGTAGGAGGGCTAACTATGGCTACACCTTC; CDR3: CASSQDFVGRRANYGYTF
V: TRBV7-9; J: TRBJ2-6; length: 17; D: TRBD1; size: .; DNA: TGTGCCAGCAGTGGGGGACAGTTAAGGTCTGGGGCCAACGTCCTGACTTTC; CDR3: CASSGGQLRSGANVLTF
V: TRBV19; J: TRBJ1-5; length: 16; D: TRBD1; size: .; DNA: TGTGCCAGTAGTATAGATCGGGACAGGGGCAATCAGCCCCAGCATTTT; CDR3: CASSIDRDRGNQPQHF
V: TRBV9; J: TRBJ1-5; length: 15; D: .; size: .; DNA: TGTGCCAGCAGCGTAGGGGGAGGCTTAGGTCAGCCCCAGCATTTT; CDR3: CASSVGGGLGQPQHF
V: TRBV28; J: TRBJ1-5; length: 17; D: TRBD1; size: .; DNA: TGTGCCAGCAGTTTAGGAAGGGACAGCTCCCGCGATCAGCCCCAGCATTTT; CDR3: CASSLGRDSSRDQPQHF
V: TRBV29-1; J: TRBJ2-1; length: 15; D: .; size: .; DNA: TGCAGCGTTGATTGGGGCAGGACATTTGATAATGAGCAGTTCTTC; CDR3: CSVDWGRTFDNEQFF
V: TRBV28; J: TRBJ1-1; length: 14; D: .; size: .; DNA: TGTGCCAGCAGTTTTTACCAGGGGTCTCTGGAAGCTTTCTTT; CDR3: CASSFYQGSLEAFF
V: TRBV29-1; J: TRBJ1-1; length: 13; D: .; size: .; DNA: TGCAGCGTTGGCGGGGGTATGAACACTGAAGCTTTCTTT; CDR3: CSVGGGMNTEAFF
V: TRBV19; J: TRBJ2-2; length: 15; D: .; size: .; DNA: TGTGCCAGTAGTATAAAGACAGCGAACACCGGGGAGCTGTTTTTT; CDR3: CASSIKTANTGELFF
V: TRBV5-1; J: TRBJ2-3; length: 17; D: TRBD2; size: .; DNA: TGCGCCAGCAGCTTCGCAAGCGGGAGGGCCAGCACAGATACGCAGTATTTT; CDR3: CASSFASGRASTDTQYF
V: TRBV30; J: TRBJ1-6; length: 14; D: TRBD1; size: .; DNA: TGTGCCTGGAGTGCGGGACAGGGCTATTCACCCCTCCACTTT; CDR3: CAWSAGQGYSPLHF
V: TRBV14; J: TRBJ1-2; length: 13; D: .; size: .; DNA: TGTGCCAGCAGCCCCGGACTGAACTATGGCTACACCTTC; CDR3: CASSPGLNYGYTF
V: TRBV5-5; J: TRBJ2-7; length: 14; D: TRBD1; size: .; DNA: TGTGCCAGCAGCTTAGGGACAGTCTCCTACGAGCAGTACTTC; CDR3: CASSLGTVSYEQYF
V: TRBV20-1; J: TRBJ2-7; length: 11; D: .; size: once; DNA: TGCAGAATCGACAACTCCTACGAGCAGTACTTC; CDR3: CRIDNSYEQYF
V: TRBV19; J: TRBJ2-7; length: 13; D: .; size: .; DNA: TGTGCCAGTAGTTATCAGGGCTCCTACGAGCAGTACTTC; CDR3: CASSYQGSYEQYF
V: TRBV2; J: TRBJ1-2; length: 18; D: .; size: .; DNA: TGTGCCAGCAGTGAACTACGGCAGGGAACGGGGGTTTTGGAGGGCTACACCTTC; CDR3: CASSELRQGTGVLEGYTF
V: TRBV30; J: TRBJ2-3; length: 13; D: .; size: .; DNA: TGTGCCTGTACTACAATGGGCACAGATACGCAGTATTTT; CDR3: CACTTMGTDTQYF
V: TRBV6-5; J: TRBJ2-7; length: 15; D: .; size: .; DNA: TGTGCCAGCAGCCAAGACCGGGACACCTCCTACGAGCAGTACTTC; CDR3: CASSQDRDTSYEQYF
V: TRBV11-2; J: TRBJ2-5; length: 17; D: .; size: .; DNA: TGTGCCAGCAGCTTAAACTCGGTTTCGGGTGGTGGGGAGACCCAGTACTTC; CDR3: CASSLNSVSGGGETQYF
V: TRBV19; J: TRBJ1-3; length: 12; D: .; size: .; DNA: TGTGCCAGTAGTCCCAATGGAAACACCATATATTTT; CDR3: CASSPNGNTIYF
V: TRBV5-5; J: TRBJ1-4; length: 14; D: .; size: .; DNA: TGTGCCAGCAGCTTCACAGGGATAAGTGAAAAACTGTTTTTT; CDR3: CASSFTGISEKLFF
V: TRBV7-9; J: TRBJ2-7; length: 14; D: TRBD1; size: .; DNA: TGTGCCAGCAGCCCTCGACAGGGGGTGGGCGAGCAGTACTTC; CDR3: CASSPRQGVGEQYF
V: TRBV4-1; J: TRBJ2-7; length: 15; D: .; size: .; DNA: TGCGCCAGCAGCCAAGATCCGAACAGAGATTACGAGCAGTACTTC; CDR3: CASSQDPNRDYEQYF
V: TRBV29-1; J: TRBJ2-7; length: 14; D: TRBD1; size: once; DNA: TGCAGCGCCCTAACAGGGGCGAGCTCCTACGAGCAGTACTTC; CDR3: CSALTGASSYEQYF
V: TRBV28; J: TRBJ2-7; length: 17; D: TRBD1; size: .; DNA: TGTGCCAGCAGTCCCATCTCGGGACAGGACCTGTCCTACGAGCAGTACTTC; CDR3: CASSPISGQDLSYEQYF
V: TRBV4-1; J: TRBJ1-2; length: 14; D: .; size: .; DNA: TGCGCCAGCAGCCAGGGACATGCTGTCTATGGCTACACCTTC; CDR3: CASSQGHAVYGYTF
V: TRBV27; J: TRBJ2-1; length: 18; D: TRBD2; size: .; DNA: TGTGCCAGCAGTTTACTCCCCGGGACTAGCGGGAGCCTCAGGGAGCAGTTCTTC; CDR3: CASSLLPGTSGSLREQFF
V: TRBV6-5; J: TRBJ1-1; length: 14; D: .; size: .; DNA: TGTGCCAGCAGTTACTCGACAGGTGAACAAGAAGCTTTCTTT; CDR3: CASSYSTGEQEAFF
V: TRBV5-4; J: TRBJ2-7; length: 13; D: .; size: .; DNA: TGTGCCAGCAGCGAAGGGCGGGGATACGAGCAGTACTTC; CDR3: CASSEGRGYEQYF
V: TRBV19; J: TRBJ1-2; length: 13; D: .; size: .; DNA: TGTGCCAGTACCAGGGATTTGAGCTATGGCTACACCTTC; CDR3: CASTRDLSYGYTF